This T cell receptor beta chain was documented in a study of molecular identifiers for immune sequencing clone quantification listed by TCRdb under 2018. For the wider study: In a replicate experiment, RNA from around 20,000 or 100,000 naive CD8 T cells was split into five aliquots, four of which were sequenced. This methods study used CD8 T cells to benchmark TCR RNA copy counting and molecular-identifier clustering-based TCR repertoire sequencing (MIDCIRS).

Overall study results and their limits: In CMV-specific effector cells, clones with more than 20 RNA copies accounted for over 99% of molecules, whereas in naive cells such clones accounted for under 1%. Even against a background of one million naive CD8 T cells, spiked-in Jurkat TCR RNA amounting to a single cell's worth was reported to be detectable. Naive libraries contained spiked-in Jurkat TCR RNA (more than 9 copies' worth), which is not part of the donor repertoire. Modeling indicated around 2.7 TCR RNA copies recovered per cell, compared with about 9.7 by digital PCR, which implies a capture efficiency of around 30%. The sizes of highly expanded clones could end up underestimated when identical TCR molecules share a barcode. When barcode sub-clustering was omitted, TCR diversity was inflated by chimeric consensus sequences, with chimeras reaching as high as 47%.

Looking up the germline V gene (reference sequence) yields CDR1 MNHNY and CDR2 SVGAGI. V trim: 9 bases; J trim: 2 bases; unmatched bases: 3. Reading from cysteine to phenylalanine, the CDR3 counts 14 amino acids. The CDR3 DNA has 42 bases and is translated from base 1. Naive CD8 T cell libraries were made from 20,000 to 1,000,000 sorted cells using 10%, 30% or 50% of purified RNA. Naive CD8 T cells were FACS-sorted as CD8+CD4-CCR7+CD45RA+ on a BD FACSAria II into RLT Plus buffer. Ten to eleven TCR copies' worth of Jurkat RNA were spiked into about 20,000-1,000,000 naive CD8 T cell samples to test detection sensitivity. CD8 T cells were enriched with RosetteSep CD8+ T Cell Enrichment Cocktail and Ficoll-Paque, followed by ACK red cell lysis. Receptor amplification or capture employed PCR. TCRdb names Illumina HiSeq 4000 as the instrument used. Preparation of bulk TCR libraries followed a previously described approach, with the TCR primers listed in Table S5. Total RNA was purified with the Qiagen AllPrep DNA/RNA kit. Before analysis, reads from multiple sequencing runs of the same library were pooled. The paper's processing steps were these. Only reads with exact TCR constant sequence were kept, trimmed to 150 nt, and grouped by their 12-nt molecular barcodes. Reads in each barcode group were sub-clustered using a 15% Levenshtein threshold, and a quality-weighted consensus sequence was built for each RNA molecule. Non-functional sequences were excluded, and lower-count sequences lying one edit away from another sequence were also excluded. Based on fitting two negative binomial distributions, any barcode sub-cluster with under 20% of the maximum read count was discarded. The raw public reads went through TCRdb reprocessing: fastp at Q25, MiXCR clone calling, in-frame beta chains kept. Every entry covers one CDR3 protein and lists the most common genes and DNA from its rows. TCRdb, rather than the study authors, made the V and J calls. This sample lists tens of thousands of distinct CDR3 sequences; roughly 20% were detected once. Approximately 1.5% of the sample comes from the top ten.

This clonotype occurred many times. The antigen it binds to is not known. Base quality data are lacking; no much larger clone is found one base away. The chain links TRBV6-6 with TRBJ2-6; 8 bases in between match TRBD1. Sequenced: naive CD8+ T cells from blood, with Jurkat cell RNA spiked in. What the cell subset or site label conveys for this sample: FACS-sorted CD8+CD4-CCR7+CD45RA+ naive T cells. The sequence came from a human donor in good health. Some libraries in this study had Jurkat cell RNA spiked in. The CDR3 amino acid sequence is: CASQGATGANVLTF. The sequenced DNA is TGTGCCAGTCAGGGGGCCACTGGGGCCAACGTCCTGACTTTC.